This T cell receptor beta chain was obtained from a study of vaccination effects on CD4 cells after COVID-19 (dated by TCRdb to about 2022). About the investigation overall: Each participant received two doses of an mRNA SARS-CoV-2 vaccine, either BNT162b2 or mRNA-1273. In both COVID-19 convalescent patients and infection-naive vaccine recipients, the study compared SARS-CoV-2 spike-specific CD4+ TCR repertoires from before mRNA vaccination with those from after it. The full study included roughly 11 COVID-19 convalescent patients and a few SARS-CoV-2-naive healthy vaccine recipients. Cultures from other donors in the study were sequenced with the Oncomine TCR Beta short-read assay on an Illumina iSeq 100. General findings and caveats noted by the study authors: At late post-vaccination timepoints, both infection-induced and vaccine-induced clones showed marked clonal contraction, consistent with waning T cell responses. The study was limited by a small number of convalescent patients, and early post-infection timepoints were lacking. Among healthy vaccine recipients, nearly all vaccine-induced clones were SARS-CoV-2 mono-reactive, and just 1 of 255 was cross-reactive with common cold coronaviruses.

Trimming takes 0 bases from V and 6 bases from J, and the germline ends sit 11 bases apart. From the cysteine up to the phenylalanine, the CDR3 has a length of 15 residues. Left in the record is the CDR3 DNA by itself, 45 bases read in frame from the first base. In the germline V gene, CDR1 corresponds to ENHRY and CDR2 to SYGVKD. This clone was counted between two and nine times. This clone's antigen is unknown. Per-base quality was not reported, and no clone a single base away is much larger than it. Library preparation employed the immunoSEQ multiplex PCR assay. DNA from the cultured and isolated CD4+ T cells underwent TCR beta CDR3 sequencing. The paper's data handling went like this. The analysis removed non-productive TCR sequences, trimmed reads to the CDR3 region, and retained only CDR3s that were 7 or more amino acids long. The MANAFEST web app was used to identify antigen-specific clonotypes by comparing expansion in peptide wells with expansion in reference cultures. To count as positive, a clone had to show expansion at FDR<0.05 compared with the reference and with all other wells, an odds ratio above 5, and a frequency above 0.1% in two replicate wells. A clonotype was called cross-reactive if it was significantly expanded both in SARS-CoV-2 spike wells and in at least one common cold coronavirus spike condition. CDR3 similarity was assessed by Levenshtein distance using the stringdist R package, and unrooted trees were constructed with ape in R 3.6.1. TCRdb retrieved this table from immuneACCESS and kept in-frame rearrangements only. Not all clones are present; in checked studies, unresolved V genes account for under half, and no reason is known for the remainder. V, J and clone size were drawn from that table, and D and trimming were deduced from the DNA. Within this sample are 35,000 to 50,000 clones, with about 80% of them counted one time only. Roughly 10% of the sample goes to the ten largest clones.

The ViraFEST assay stimulated PBMC with viral peptide pools and then used TCR sequencing to identify antigen-specific CD4+ T cell clonotypes by expansion. After less than eleven days of culture, CD4+ T cells were isolated with the EasySep CD4+ T cell isolation kit. Healthy vaccine recipients had no prior SARS-CoV-2 infection, confirmed by negative nucleocapsid antibodies before and after vaccination. Roughly 2.1 million PBMC per well were cultured in IMDM with roughly 5% human AB serum, 8.5 to 10 IU/ml IL-2 and gentamicin, plus 10 ug/ml peptides. On days 3 and 7, half of the culture medium was replaced with fresh IL-2-containing medium. Each peptide stimulation condition was cultured in triplicate wells unless otherwise noted. PBMC were separated from whole blood using Ficoll-Paque Plus gradient centrifugation and were then either cryopreserved at -140C or used fresh. The overlapping peptide pools covered the spike proteins of SARS-CoV-2 as well as those of the common cold coronaviruses HCoV-NL63, HCoV-OC43 and HCoV-229E. The QIAamp micro DNA kit was used to extract genomic DNA from the cultured CD4+ T cells.

The receptor comes from a human donor who received a COVID-19 vaccine. Recombination connected TRBV10-3 to TRBJ1-4; there is no confident call for the D gene. The sample in question was CD4+ T cells from PBMCs cultured with SARS-CoV-2 spike peptides, obtained before COVID-19 vaccination. The sample's cell subset or site label, decoded: SARS-CoV-2 spike overlapping peptide pool stimulation. The DNA sequence is TGTGCCATCAGTGAGTCACACTCTCCCGATGAAAAACTGTTTTTT. It encodes CAISESHSPDEKLFF.